A selection of T cell receptor beta chains follows, all from one sample in a study of Ad26.COV2.S vaccination and SARS-CoV-2 variants. Clones were sequenced by immunoSEQ multiplex PCR, and TCRdb holds only the in-frame ones, with some missing. The repertoire holds 350,000 to 500,000 clones, with 90% as singletons. The material sequenced was peripheral blood, taken in a trial of Ad26.COV2.S vaccine versus placebo. The receptor source for this set is a person between 18 and 65 years old who received the Ad26.COV2.S COVID-19 vaccine or a placebo. The CDR3 runs from the conserved cysteine through the conserved F or W. D genes are given only for firm matches. Expanded clones get a size class; other rows say once, few or many, or leave the size out.

cdr3_length d_call j_call v_call clone_size cdr3_aa cdr3_nt
19 - TRBJ2-7 TRBV5-8 - CASSVTGWKAGDWPYEQYF TGTGCCAGCAGCGTGACAGGGTGGAAAGCGGGAGATTGGCCTTACGAGCAGTACTTC
14 - TRBJ2-7 TRBV9 - CASSALGSSYEQYF TGTGCCAGCAGCGCCCTGGGTTCCTCCTACGAGCAGTACTTC
13 - TRBJ2-7 TRBV5-1 once CASSLDPGKEQYF TGCGCCAGCAGCTTGGACCCAGGGAAAGAGCAGTACTTC
13 - TRBJ2-7 TRBV2 few CASSEAYPHEQYF TGTGCCAGCAGTGAAGCGTATCCGCACGAGCAGTACTTC
15 - TRBJ1-6 TRBV6-2/TRBV6-3 - CASSLNRDYNSPLHF TGTGCCAGCAGCCTAAACAGGGACTATAATTCACCCCTCCACTTT
13 - TRBJ1-2 TRBV6-4 few CASSDDSNYGYTF TGTGCCAGCAGTGACGACAGTAACTATGGCTACACCTTC
16 - TRBJ2-3 TRBV18 few CASSPPVGHLVDTQYF TGTGCCAGCTCACCACCGGTCGGACACCTAGTAGATACGCAGTATTTT
14 TRBD1 TRBJ2-2 TRBV28 - CADRQGENTGELFF TGTGCCGACAGACAGGGAGAGAACACCGGGGAGCTGTTTTTT
14 TRBD1 TRBJ2-1 TRBV24-1 - CATSNRGSYNEQFF TGTGCCACCAGTAACAGGGGTTCCTACAATGAGCAGTTCTTC
14 - TRBJ2-2 TRBV28 - CASIGTGPYGELFF TGTGCCAGCATCGGAACCGGGCCCTACGGGGAGCTGTTTTTT
14 - TRBJ2-7 TRBV15 - CATSRDVGSYEQYF TGTGCCACCAGCAGAGATGTCGGGTCCTACGAGCAGTACTTC
11 - TRBJ1-2 TRBV29-1 - CSVQIRGGYTF TGCAGCGTCCAGATTCGTGGTGGCTACACCTTC
14 - TRBJ2-5 TRBV29-1 - CSVRGPKRQETQYF TGCAGCGTTCGGGGACCGAAAAGACAAGAGACCCAGTACTTC
15 TRBD1 TRBJ2-5 TRBV7-3 - CASSLGPRGRETQYF TGTGCCAGCAGCTTAGGTCCCAGGGGGCGAGAGACCCAGTACTTC
14 - TRBJ1-1 TRBV10-3 once CAIKDFGPNTEAFF TGTGCCATCAAAGACTTCGGTCCGAACACTGAAGCTTTCTTT
15 - TRBJ2-5 TRBV5-8 few CASSASRDSQETQYF TGTGCCAGCAGCGCGAGCAGGGACTCGCAAGAGACCCAGTACTTC
10 - TRBJ1-1 TRBV29-1 - CSVAGQEAFF TGCAGCGTTGCGGGACAAGAAGCTTTCTTT
14 TRBD2 TRBJ2-7 TRBV14 - CASSQGLAGYEQYF TGTGCCAGCAGCCAGGGACTAGCGGGATACGAGCAGTACTTC
12 TRBD2 TRBJ2-1 TRBV5-1 few CASSLAGASEFF TGCGCCAGCAGCCTAGCGGGAGCATCGGAGTTCTTC
17 - TRBJ2-1 TRBV4-2 - CASSQGGRVLASWEQFF TGTGCCAGCAGCCAGGGGGGAAGGGTTCTGGCTTCATGGGAGCAGTTCTTC
11 - TRBJ2-7 TRBV6-1 - CASSDNYEQYF TGTGCCAGCAGTGACAACTACGAGCAGTACTTC
11 TRBD1 TRBJ2-1 TRBV18 - CASSDRGGQFF TGTGCCAGCTCAGACAGGGGCGGGCAGTTCTTC
14 - TRBJ2-3 TRBV18 - CASSPSVNTDTQYF TGTGCCAGCTCACCATCGGTCAACACAGATACGCAGTATTTT
15 - TRBJ2-1 TRBV6-2/TRBV6-3 - CASSLRSGPDNEQFF TGTGCCAGCAGCCTCCGAAGCGGACCGGACAATGAGCAGTTCTTC
16 TRBD2 TRBJ2-3 TRBV7-9 once CASSVTSGGYRDTQYF TGTGCCAGCAGCGTGACTAGCGGGGGGTATCGGGATACGCAGTATTTT
15 - TRBJ2-1 TRBV12-2 - CASRLRRCSYNEQFF TGTGCAAGTCGCTTAAGAAGGTGCTCCTACAATGAGCAGTTCTTC
12 - TRBJ2-5 TRBV27 - CASSLSSGTQYF TGTGCCAGCAGTTTATCCTCGGGGACCCAGTACTTC
16 TRBD1 TRBJ2-5 TRBV6-2/TRBV6-3 - CASRPPPGGSRETQYF TGTGCCAGCAGACCTCCTCCAGGGGGCTCGCGTGAGACCCAGTACTTC
15 TRBD2 TRBJ2-7 TRBV20-1 - CSASLIAGIRYEQYF TGCAGTGCTAGTCTCATAGCGGGAATTAGGTACGAGCAGTACTTC
14 TRBD1 TRBJ1-2 TRBV19 once CASSIGTVGYGYTF TGTGCCAGTAGTATTGGGACAGTAGGTTATGGCTACACCTTC
14 - TRBJ2-7 TRBV7-9 - CASSLEAERAEQYF TGTGCCAGCAGCTTAGAGGCAGAACGGGCCGAGCAGTACTTC
13 - TRBJ2-1 TRBV5-1 - CASSLGGSNEQFF TGCGCCAGCAGCTTGGGAGGTAGCAATGAGCAGTTCTTC
16 - TRBJ2-7 TRBV24-1 - CATSDLCWVGTDEQYF TGTGCCACCAGTGATTTGTGCTGGGTAGGTACAGACGAGCAGTACTTC
15 - TRBJ1-6 TRBV28 once CASSFWEGDNSPLHF TGTGCCAGCAGTTTTTGGGAGGGGGATAATTCACCCCTCCACTTT
17 TRBD2 TRBJ2-5 TRBV7-9 - CASSLRLAGIIGETQYF TGTGCCAGCAGCTTAAGACTAGCGGGAATCATCGGGGAGACCCAGTACTTC
11 - TRBJ2-3 TRBV6-6 - CASSLPDTQYF TGTGCCAGCAGTCTTCCGGATACGCAGTATTTT